The T cell receptor beta chain described here comes from a study of OX40 agonist ivuxolimab in advanced cancers. Study-level information: Antecedent anti-PD-1, anti-PD-L1 or anti-CTLA-4 therapy was permissible, with roughly 40% having received some. Partial responses were observed in three patients, of whom one had hepatocellular carcinoma and two had cutaneous melanoma. The study, taken as a whole, reports: The authors also found low normalized T-cell clonal expansion in some nonresponders.

Generated by immunoSEQ multiplex PCR, the TCRdb table keeps only in-frame clones and is missing some. Counted here are about 110,000 clones, approximately 90% occurring once; the ten biggest clones make up about 1.2%. To note about this clone: Antigen specificity is unknown.

The length of the CDR3 is 16 residues. CDR1 is ENHRY, CDR2 SYGVKD, per germline. Trimming shortened V by 2 bases and J by 3 bases, and 16 bases separated the two germline ends. Patients were ruled out by autoimmune disease history or systemic immunosuppression. The receptor was derived from an adult with an advanced solid tumor such as melanoma, head and neck, liver or kidney cancer. The gene calls are TRBV10-3 and TRBJ1-1, with unresolved D. Sequenced material: CD4+ or CD8+ T cells sorted from blood, taken in a trial of the OX40 agonist ivuxolimab. The CDR3 protein is CAISEQAAKGYTEAFF. The CDR3 region has the DNA TGTGCCATCAGTGAGCAGGCAGCAAAAGGGTACACTGAAGCTTTCTTT.